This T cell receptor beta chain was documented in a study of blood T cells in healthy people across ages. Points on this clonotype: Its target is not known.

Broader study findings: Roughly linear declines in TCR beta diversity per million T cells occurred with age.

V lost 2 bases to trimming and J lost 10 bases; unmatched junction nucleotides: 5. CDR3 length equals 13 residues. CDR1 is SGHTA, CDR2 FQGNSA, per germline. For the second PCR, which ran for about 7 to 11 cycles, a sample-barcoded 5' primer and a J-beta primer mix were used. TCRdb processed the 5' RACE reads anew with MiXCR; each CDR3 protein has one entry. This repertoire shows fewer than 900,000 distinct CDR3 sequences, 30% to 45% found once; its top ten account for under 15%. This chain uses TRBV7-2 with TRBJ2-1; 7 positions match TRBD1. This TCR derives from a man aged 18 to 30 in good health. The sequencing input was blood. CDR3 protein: CASSLRGQNEQFF. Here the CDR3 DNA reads TGTGCCAGCAGCTTAAGGGGGCAGAACGAGCAGTTCTTC.